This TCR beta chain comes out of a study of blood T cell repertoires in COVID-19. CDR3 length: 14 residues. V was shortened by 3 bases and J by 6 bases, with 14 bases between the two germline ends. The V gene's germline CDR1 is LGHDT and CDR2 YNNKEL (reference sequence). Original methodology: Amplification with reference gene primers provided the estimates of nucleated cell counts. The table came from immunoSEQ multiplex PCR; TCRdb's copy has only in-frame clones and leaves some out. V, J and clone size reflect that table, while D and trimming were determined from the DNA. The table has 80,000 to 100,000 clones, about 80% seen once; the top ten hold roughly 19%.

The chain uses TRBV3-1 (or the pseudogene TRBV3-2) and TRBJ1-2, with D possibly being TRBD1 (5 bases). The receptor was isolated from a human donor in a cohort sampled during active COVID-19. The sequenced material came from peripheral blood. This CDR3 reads CASSQRDGGDGYTF. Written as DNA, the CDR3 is TGTGCCAGCAGCCAGCGGGACGGAGGGGATGGCTACACCTTC.